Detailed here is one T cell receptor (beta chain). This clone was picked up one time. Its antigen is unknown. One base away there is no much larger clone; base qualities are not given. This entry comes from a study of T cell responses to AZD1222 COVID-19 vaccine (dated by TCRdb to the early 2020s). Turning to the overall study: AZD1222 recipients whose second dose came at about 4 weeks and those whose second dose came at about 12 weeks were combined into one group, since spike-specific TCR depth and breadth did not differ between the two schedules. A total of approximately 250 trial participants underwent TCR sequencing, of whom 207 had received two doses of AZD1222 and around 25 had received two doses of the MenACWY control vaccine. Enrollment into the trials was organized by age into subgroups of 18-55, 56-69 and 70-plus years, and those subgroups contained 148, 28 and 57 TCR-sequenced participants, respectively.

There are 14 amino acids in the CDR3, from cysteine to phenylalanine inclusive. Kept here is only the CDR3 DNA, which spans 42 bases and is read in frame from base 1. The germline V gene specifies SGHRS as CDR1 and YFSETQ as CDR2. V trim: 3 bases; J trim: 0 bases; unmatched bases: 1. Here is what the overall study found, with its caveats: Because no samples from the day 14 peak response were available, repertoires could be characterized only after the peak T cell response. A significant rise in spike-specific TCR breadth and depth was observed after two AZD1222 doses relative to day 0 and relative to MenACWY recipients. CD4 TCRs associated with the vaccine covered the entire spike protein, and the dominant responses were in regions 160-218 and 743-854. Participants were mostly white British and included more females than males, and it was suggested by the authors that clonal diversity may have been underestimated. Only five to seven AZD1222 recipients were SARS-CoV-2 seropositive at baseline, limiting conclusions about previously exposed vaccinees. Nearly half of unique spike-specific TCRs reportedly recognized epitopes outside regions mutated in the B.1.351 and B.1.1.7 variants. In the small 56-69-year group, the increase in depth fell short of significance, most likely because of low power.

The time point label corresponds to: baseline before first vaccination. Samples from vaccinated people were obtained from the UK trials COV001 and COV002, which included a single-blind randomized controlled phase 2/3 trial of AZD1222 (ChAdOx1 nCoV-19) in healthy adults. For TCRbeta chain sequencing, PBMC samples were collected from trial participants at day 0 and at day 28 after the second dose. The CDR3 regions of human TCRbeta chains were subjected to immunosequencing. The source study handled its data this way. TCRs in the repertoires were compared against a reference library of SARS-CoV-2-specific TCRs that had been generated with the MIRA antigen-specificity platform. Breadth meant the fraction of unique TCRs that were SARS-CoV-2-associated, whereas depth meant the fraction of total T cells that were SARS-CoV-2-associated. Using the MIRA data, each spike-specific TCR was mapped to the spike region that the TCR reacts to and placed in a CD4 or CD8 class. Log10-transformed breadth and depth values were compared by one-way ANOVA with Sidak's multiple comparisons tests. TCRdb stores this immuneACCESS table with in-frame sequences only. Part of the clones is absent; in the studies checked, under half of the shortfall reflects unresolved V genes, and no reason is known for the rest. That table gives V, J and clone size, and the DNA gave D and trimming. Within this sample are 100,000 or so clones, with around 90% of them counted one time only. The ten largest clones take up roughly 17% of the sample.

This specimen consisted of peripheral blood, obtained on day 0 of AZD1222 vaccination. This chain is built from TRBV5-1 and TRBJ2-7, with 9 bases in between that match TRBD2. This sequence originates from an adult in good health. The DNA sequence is TGCGCCAGCAGCTGGACTAGCGACTCCTACGAGCAGTACTTC. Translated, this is CASSWTSDSYEQYF.